Listed here is a single T cell receptor beta chain. The sample originates from a study of shared clonotypes between healthy human individuals. Genomic DNA (from each subset) was split evenly across several immunoSEQ plates. Profiling relied on immunoSEQ multiplex PCR, and the TCRdb table lists in-frame clones only, not all of them. The sample has about 980,000 clones, about 80% seen once. Trimming at V came to 5 bases and at J to 6 bases, leaving 11 bases not matched to a gene. The CDR3 is made up of 15 amino acids. Germline lookup yields CDR1 SGHVS and CDR2 FQNEAQ. The sequencing input was memory CD4+ T cells sorted from blood. Documented subset: CD45RA-negative fraction. The clonotype originates from a man aged 18-30 years in good health. The chain couples TRBV7-8 to TRBJ2-3; 7 nucleotides line up with TRBD2. The CDR3 bases are TGTGCCAGCAGCCCCCGGGGGGAACCCTCGGATACGCAGTATTTT. As protein: CASSPRGEPSDTQYF.